This is a list of T cell receptor beta chains from one sample in a study of T-cell reconstitution after alpha-beta-depleted transplantation in children. TCRdb used MiXCR to reprocess the PCR reads, holding one entry per CDR3 protein. The sample lists about 610,000 distinct CDR3 sequences; about 10% were seen once. Sequencing used PBMCs from the stem cell graft donor, obtained from the stem cell graft. Receptors originate from a human donor who donated a stem cell graft to a child with acute myeloid leukemia. CDR3s include the opening cysteine and the closing phenylalanine or tryptophan. A D gene is named only where the DNA matches it firmly. The size of a clone is reported for some rows only, either as once, few or many, or as a class for expanded clones.

TGCGCCAGCAGCCCCCTCACTAGTACCAATGAGCAGTTCTTC CASSPLTSTNEQFF TRBV4-3 - few TRBJ2-1
TGTGCCAGCAGTTTGCGGGAGGGCATGGGGAATGAGCAGTTCTTC CASSLREGMGNEQFF TRBV27 TRBD2 - TRBJ2-1
TGCGCCAGCAGCCGACCGGGGGAATTGGGCTACGAGCAGTACTTC CASSRPGELGYEQYF TRBV5-1 - few TRBJ2-7
TGTGCCAGCAGTTTAGGAGCGGGGAGCACCGGGGAGCTGTTTTTT CASSLGAGSTGELFF TRBV28 TRBD2 few TRBJ2-2
TGTGCCAGCAGCTCCGCGCGTCTAACTAGCGGGCTTGCCTACAATGAGCAGTTCTTC CASSSARLTSGLAYNEQFF TRBV13 TRBD2 few TRBJ2-1
TGTGCCTGGAGGATGCCCCAGTCGGAGACCCAGTACTTC CAWRMPQSETQYF TRBV30 - - TRBJ2-5
TGTGCCAGCTGCGACTACATTGGGCCCAACACCGGGGAGCTGTTTTTT CASCDYIGPNTGELFF TRBV12-3/TRBV12-4 - - TRBJ2-2
TGTGCCAGCAGATCAGGACAGGGGATCACCGGGGAGCTGTTTTTT CASRSGQGITGELFF TRBV3-1 TRBD1 few TRBJ2-2
TGCAGCGTTGAAACTAGCGGGAGAGGAGGAGATACGCAGTATTTT CSVETSGRGGDTQYF TRBV29-1 TRBD2 - TRBJ2-3
TGTGCCAGCAGCCCGCGACTAGCGCCGAACTACACAGATACGCAGTATTTT CASSPRLAPNYTDTQYF TRBV7-2 TRBD2 few TRBJ2-3
TGTGCCAGCAGGTTAAACCCTCGGGTTTATGAGCAGTTCTTC CASRLNPRVYEQFF TRBV7-2 - many TRBJ2-1
TGTGCCAGCAGGAGGGAGGGCGGTTACGAGCAGTACTTC CASRREGGYEQYF TRBV12-3/TRBV12-4 TRBD2 few TRBJ2-7
TGCAGTGCTCCCCCCGGGGGGGGGAATCAGCCCCAGCATTTT CSAPPGGGNQPQHF TRBV20-1 - - TRBJ1-5
TGTGCCATCACCGACTCCCGCAGGACAGGAGACTACGAGCAGTACTTC CAITDSRRTGDYEQYF TRBV10-3 TRBD1 - TRBJ2-7
TGCAGTGCCCCGAAAAGCGGGAGTCGCGACGAGCAGTACTTC CSAPKSGSRDEQYF TRBV20-1 TRBD2 - TRBJ2-7
TGCAGTGCTAACCTGCGACAAGAGACCCAGTACTTC CSANLRQETQYF TRBV20-1 - - TRBJ2-5
TGCAGTGCTAGGGGCGCGGTAACTCAAGAGACCCAGTACTTC CSARGAVTQETQYF TRBV20-1 - many TRBJ2-5
TGCAGCGTTGAAGGCAGAGGTGATGAAAAACTGTTTTTT CSVEGRGDEKLFF TRBV29-1 - - TRBJ1-4
TGTGCCAGCAGCCCCACCCCCCGGGACGACAAGTCCTACGAGCAGTACTTC CASSPTPRDDKSYEQYF TRBV7-2 - few TRBJ2-7
TGTGCCAGCAATTACAGCCCGAACACTGAAGCTTTCTTT CASNYSPNTEAFF TRBV12-3/TRBV12-4 - few TRBJ1-1
TGCAGTGCTAGAGATCCGGCCACCTTCCTACGAGAGACCCAGTACTTC CSARDPATFLRETQYF TRBV20-1 - few TRBJ2-5
TGTGCCATCAGTCCTGGGAGGGGGCTAGAGACCCAGTACTTC CAISPGRGLETQYF TRBV10-3 - few TRBJ2-5
TGTGCCAGCAGTGACGGGGCCAAACTGTTTTTT CASSDGAKLFF TRBV25-1 - - TRBJ1-4
TGTGCCAGCAGGCAAGGGGGACAGGGGAGCGGCTACACCTTC CASRQGGQGSGYTF TRBV3-1 TRBD1 - TRBJ1-2
TGTGCCTGGAGCCCCCGGACGGAAGGCAATCAGCCCCAGCATTTT CAWSPRTEGNQPQHF TRBV30 - - TRBJ1-5
TGCGCCAGCAGCTTGGTGGGGGACCCCTACAATGAGCAGTTCTTC CASSLVGDPYNEQFF TRBV5-1 - many TRBJ2-1
TGTGCCAGCAGCTTTGGGACTAGCGGGCCCCAAGAGACCCAGTACTTC CASSFGTSGPQETQYF TRBV9 TRBD2 many TRBJ2-5
TGTGCCAGCAGCTTTGTAGGGGGGCCCCAGCATTTT CASSFVGGPQHF TRBV5-6 - many TRBJ1-5
TGTGCCAGCAGCTTAGAGCCCCCGGGGATAACAGATACGCAGTATTTT CASSLEPPGITDTQYF TRBV7-3 - few TRBJ2-3
TGTGCCAGCGCCACCTATCAATGGGACAGGGGCCAAGAAGAGACCCAGTACTTC CASATYQWDRGQEETQYF TRBV11-2 TRBD1 few TRBJ2-5
TGTGCCAGCAGCTTAACGACGGGGGAGGGGGGCTACACCTTC CASSLTTGEGGYTF TRBV7-3 - few TRBJ1-2
TGTGCCAGCAGCTCCTTGCTAGCGGGAGCCAAAAACATTCAGTACTTC CASSSLLAGAKNIQYF TRBV7-2 TRBD2 - TRBJ2-4
TGTGCCAGCATCCAGCGGGAGGGCCACAATGAGCAGTTCTTC CASIQREGHNEQFF TRBV27 TRBD2 - TRBJ2-1
TGTGCCAGCTCACAGCCGGAGGTCTCGTACAATGAGCAGTTCTTC CASSQPEVSYNEQFF TRBV18 - - TRBJ2-1
TGTGCCAGCAGCCCCCCGATTGATAGCGGGAGAACTTTT CASSPPIDSGRTF TRBV7-2 TRBD2 - TRBJ2-3
TGTGCCAGCAGCATGGTTCAGGGACGGAGCGGGGAGCTGTTTTTT CASSMVQGRSGELFF TRBV7-9 - - TRBJ2-2
TGCAGCGCTGGGACCACAGGGAAAGCTAACTATGGCTACACCTTC CSAGTTGKANYGYTF TRBV29-1 - few TRBJ1-2
TGTGCCAGCAGTTTCCCCCCGACAGGGATCGGCTTAGAGACCCAGTACTTC CASSFPPTGIGLETQYF TRBV28 TRBD1 many TRBJ2-5
TGTGCCAGCAGCTTCGCGGGAGGCGGCCAAGAGACCCAGTACTTC CASSFAGGGQETQYF TRBV7-9 TRBD2 many TRBJ2-5
TGTGCCAGCAGCGTAGAGACGGGGATCGCGCAGTTCTTC CASSVETGIAQFF TRBV9 - many TRBJ2-1
TGTGCCAGTAGTACCGGGGAAGAGCAGTTCTTC CASSTGEEQFF TRBV19 - - TRBJ2-1
TGTGCCAGCAGCCGGAAACAGGGCTCAAACTATGGCTACACCTTC CASSRKQGSNYGYTF TRBV3-1 - many TRBJ1-2
TGCGCCAGCAGCCCCGGTTATAGCAATCAGCCCCAGCATTTT CASSPGYSNQPQHF TRBV4-3 - many TRBJ1-5
TGTGCCAGCAGTTTGTACGCCCGGGTGGCCCATGTAATCACCTTC CASSLYARVAHVITF TRBV28 - - TRBJ1-2
TGTGCCAGCAGCTTACGGCGGGCCCCGTCCCAAGAGACCCAGTACTTC CASSLRRAPSQETQYF TRBV7-2 - many TRBJ2-5
TGCGCCAGCACGTCAGGAGACTTAATGAACACTGAAGCTTTCTTT CASTSGDLMNTEAFF TRBV5-1 - - TRBJ1-1
TGTGCCAGCAAAGACAGGAGCTCCTATAATTCACCCCTCCACTTT CASKDRSSYNSPLHF TRBV28 - - TRBJ1-6
TGCAGTGCTTACCTAAGGACAGGGGGGATCGAGCCCCAGCATTTT CSAYLRTGGIEPQHF TRBV20-1 TRBD1 few TRBJ1-5
TGTGCCAGCAGCCATTTAGCGGGAGCGTCGAGAACCTACGAGCAGTACTTC CASSHLAGASRTYEQYF TRBV7-9 TRBD2 few TRBJ2-7
TGTGCCAGCGAGACGCGGGTCGGCTACAATGAGCAGTTCTTC CASETRVGYNEQFF TRBV7-8 - few TRBJ2-1
TGTGCCAGCAGCTTAGGCTCTAGTAAGGCCAATGAGCAGTTCTTC CASSLGSSKANEQFF TRBV11-2 - few TRBJ2-1
TGTGCCAGCAGCCATAGACAGACCACAGATACGCAGTATTTT CASSHRQTTDTQYF TRBV3-1 - many TRBJ2-3
TGTGCCAGCAGTTTTAGGACTATCAATGAGCAGTTCTTC CASSFRTINEQFF TRBV12-3/TRBV12-4 - few TRBJ2-1
TGTGCCAGCAGAGAGGGGGCTGGGGCCAACGTCCTGACTTTC CASREGAGANVLTF TRBV6-1 - - TRBJ2-6